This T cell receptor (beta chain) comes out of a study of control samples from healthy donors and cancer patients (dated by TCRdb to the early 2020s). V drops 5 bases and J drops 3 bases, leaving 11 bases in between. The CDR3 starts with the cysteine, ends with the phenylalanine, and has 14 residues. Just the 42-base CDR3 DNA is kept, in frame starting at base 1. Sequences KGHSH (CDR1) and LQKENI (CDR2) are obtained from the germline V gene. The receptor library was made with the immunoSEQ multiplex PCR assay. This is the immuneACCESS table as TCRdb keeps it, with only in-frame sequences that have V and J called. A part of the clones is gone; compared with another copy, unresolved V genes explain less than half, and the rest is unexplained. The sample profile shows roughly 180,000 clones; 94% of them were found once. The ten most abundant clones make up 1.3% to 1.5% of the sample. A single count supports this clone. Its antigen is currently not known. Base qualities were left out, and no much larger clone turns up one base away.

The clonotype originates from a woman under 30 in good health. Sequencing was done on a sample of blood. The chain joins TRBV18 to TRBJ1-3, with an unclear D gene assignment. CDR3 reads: CASSADRHGNTIYF. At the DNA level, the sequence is TGTGCCAGCTCAGCAGACCGACATGGAAACACCATATATTTT.